Listed below are T cell receptor beta chains from one sample, sequenced in a study of radiotherapy plus CTLA-4 blockade in lung cancer. Generated by immunoSEQ multiplex PCR, the TCRdb table keeps only in-frame clones and is missing some. The table records 49,000 or so clones, 76% of them present only once. The material was peripheral blood, obtained from a patient treated with radiotherapy plus ipilimumab. Receptors were obtained from a human donor with non-small cell lung cancer who had stable disease on radiotherapy plus ipilimumab. The CDR3 runs from the conserved cysteine through the conserved F or W. The D gene is left open where the match is weak. Size is stated for part of the rows, as once, few or many counts, or as a class when the clone is expanded.

abundance	v_gene	j_gene	d_gene	CDR3nt	CDR3aa
.	TRBV7-9	TRBJ1-1	.	TGTGCCAGCAGCTCGACAGAGCGCTGGGAAACTGAAGCTTTCTTT	CASSSTERWETEAFF
.	TRBV7-9	TRBJ2-1	.	TGTGCCAGCAGGGGGGATAGCAATGAGCAGTTCTTC	CASRGDSNEQFF
few	TRBV7-2	TRBJ2-2	TRBD1	TGTGCCAGCAGCTACCGGGACAGGCCCACCGGGGAGCTGTTTTTT	CASSYRDRPTGELFF
.	TRBV5-5	TRBJ1-5	TRBD1	TGTGCCAGCAGCTTGGACGACAGGGCTAGCAATCAGCCCCAGCATTTT	CASSLDDRASNQPQHF
.	TRBV30	TRBJ1-1	TRBD1	TGTGCCTGGAGTGGGGACAGGGCCGATGAAGCTTTCTTT	CAWSGDRADEAFF
.	TRBV9	TRBJ1-2	.	TGTGCCAGCAGCCGGACAGCCTATGGCTACACCTTC	CASSRTAYGYTF
once	TRBV6-5	TRBJ2-7	.	TGTGCCAGCAGTACCCCCAACGAGCAGTACTTC	CASSTPNEQYF
.	TRBV6-5	TRBJ1-4	TRBD1	TGTGCCAGCAGTTACCAGGGGGTTACAACTAATGAAAAACTGTTTTTT	CASSYQGVTTNEKLFF
.	TRBV9	TRBJ2-1	TRBD1	TGTGCCAGCAGCGTAATGGCGCAGGGGGCGGGGAATGAGCAGTTCTTC	CASSVMAQGAGNEQFF
.	TRBV5-1	TRBJ1-2	TRBD1	TGCGCCAGCAGCTTGGCCGGGACAGGGGGCGGCTACACCTTC	CASSLAGTGGGYTF
.	TRBV6-1	TRBJ2-3	.	TGTGCCAGCAGTGACAGTATAAGCACAGATACGCAGTATTTT	CASSDSISTDTQYF
.	TRBV7-9	TRBJ1-1	.	TGTGCCAGCAGCTTTACAGGGAACACTGAAGCTTTCTTT	CASSFTGNTEAFF
.	TRBV19	TRBJ2-1	.	TGTGCCAGTATTCCCGGGGCGGATTACAATGAGCAGTTCTTC	CASIPGADYNEQFF
.	TRBV7-2	TRBJ1-2	TRBD1	TGTGCCAGCAGGCCTGACAGGGTGAAGGGCTACACCTTC	CASRPDRVKGYTF
.	TRBV27	TRBJ1-3	.	TGTGCCAGCAGTTTGCAGGGCTCTGGAAACACCATATATTTT	CASSLQGSGNTIYF
.	TRBV28	TRBJ1-6	TRBD1	TGTGCCAGCAGTTTAACAGGGGACAATTCACCCCTCCACTTT	CASSLTGDNSPLHF
.	TRBV6-1	TRBJ2-4	.	TGTGCCAGCAGTGAGGTTACGGTGGGTGCCAAAAACATTCAGTACTTC	CASSEVTVGAKNIQYF
.	TRBV6-6	TRBJ1-2	.	TGTGCCAGCCTAACAGGGTCCCCCTATGGCTACACCTTC	CASLTGSPYGYTF
.	TRBV5-4	TRBJ1-6	TRBD1	TGTGCCAGCAGCTTGCCGGGACAGGGTCATTCACCCCTCCACTTT	CASSLPGQGHSPLHF
.	TRBV27	TRBJ2-5	TRBD1	TGTGCCAGCAGTTTGACATTAGGGGGCCCCCAAGAGACCCAGTACTTC	CASSLTLGGPQETQYF
once	TRBV6-1	TRBJ1-5	.	TGTGCCAGCAGTACGCAGGGAAGCAATCAGCCCCAGCATTTT	CASSTQGSNQPQHF
.	TRBV5-1	TRBJ1-6	.	TGCGCCAGCAGCACCGGGACGGTCAGCTCACCCCTCCACTTT	CASSTGTVSSPLHF
.	TRBV28	TRBJ1-2	.	TGTGCCAGCAGTTCTGCGTCCATCGTCCTGCTCTATGGCTACACCTTC	CASSSASIVLLYGYTF
.	TRBV19	TRBJ2-7	.	TGTGCCAGTAGTCTACGGGACTTCTTGGCCGAGCAGTACTTC	CASSLRDFLAEQYF
once	TRBV14	TRBJ2-5	.	TGTGCCAGCAGCCAACCCTGGAGGGGGGGGCTACAAGAGACCCAGTACTTC	CASSQPWRGGLQETQYF
.	TRBV9	TRBJ1-6	.	TGTGCCAGCAGCGTAGAGGGGGGGGCATCACCCCTCCACTTT	CASSVEGGASPLHF
.	TRBV7-9	TRBJ2-4	TRBD1	TGTGCCAGCAGCTTAGAGGGGGCAGTTCAGTACTTC	CASSLEGAVQYF
many	TRBV5-1	TRBJ1-1	TRBD1	TGCGCCAGCAGCCCCGAAGGGGGCCAGACTGAAGCTTTCTTT	CASSPEGGQTEAFF
.	TRBV4-2	TRBJ2-1	.	TGTGCCAGCAGCCAAGAGGGGGGGACAGCCGTAAATGAGCAGTTCTTC	CASSQEGGTAVNEQFF
.	TRBV27	TRBJ1-1	TRBD1	TGTGCCAGCACTTTCTCCGGGACAGGGAACACTGAAGCTTTCTTT	CASTFSGTGNTEAFF
.	TRBV7-3	TRBJ1-1	.	TGTGCCAGCAGCTCGCTACCACAGGGTGAAGCTTTCTTT	CASSSLPQGEAFF
.	TRBV7-2	TRBJ1-1	.	TGTGCCAGCAGCACCGCGGGGCCGCCGGGAGCTTTCTTT	CASSTAGPPGAFF
.	TRBV5-5	TRBJ1-5	.	TGTGCCAGCAGCTTGGGCGGGGCACAGCCCCAGCATTTT	CASSLGGAQPQHF
.	TRBV21-1	TRBJ1-5	.	TGTGCCAGCACCACAGGAGTTGGCAATCAGCCCCAGCATTTT	CASTTGVGNQPQHF
.	TRBV5-1	TRBJ1-2	.	TGCGCCAGCAGCTTGGGGGATCAGGACGGCTACACCTTC	CASSLGDQDGYTF
many	TRBV13	TRBJ2-7	TRBD2	TGTGCCAGCAGCTTAGGCAGGTCGGGGGGTACCGCGCAGTACTTC	CASSLGRSGGTAQYF
.	TRBV5-5	TRBJ1-4	.	TGTGCCAGCAGTCGAGACATCTCCGGTAATGAAAAACTGTTTTTT	CASSRDISGNEKLFF
once	TRBV15	TRBJ1-1	TRBD1	TGTGCCACCAGCAGAGATAGGAGACAGGGGACTGAAGCTTTCTTT	CATSRDRRQGTEAFF
.	TRBV18	TRBJ2-7	.	TGTGCCAGCTCACCGGTCGTGCGGAACGAGCAGTACTTC	CASSPVVRNEQYF
.	TRBV2	TRBJ2-3	TRBD1	TGTGCCAGCAAAGTATCCGGGACAGGGTCAGATACGCAGTATTTT	CASKVSGTGSDTQYF
.	TRBV28	TRBJ1-2	.	TGTGCCAGCGGGGGTGGCTACACCTTC	CASGGGYTF
.	TRBV30	TRBJ1-1	TRBD1	TGTGCCTGGAACTCAGGACAGGCGAGAACTGAAGCTTTCTTT	CAWNSGQARTEAFF
.	TRBV28	TRBJ1-2	TRBD1	TGTGCCAGCAACACCCAAGGACAGGAATACTATGGCTACACCTTC	CASNTQGQEYYGYTF
.	TRBV29-1	TRBJ1-2	.	TGCAGCGTTGTGACGGGCAATGGCTACACCTTC	CSVVTGNGYTF
.	TRBV30	TRBJ2-3	.	TGTGCCTGGGTAGGGAACGGGGAAGATACGCAGTATTTT	CAWVGNGEDTQYF
few	TRBV27	TRBJ1-1	.	TGTGCCAGCAGTTTCCTCACCGTCATGAACACTGAAGCTTTCTTT	CASSFLTVMNTEAFF
.	TRBV30	TRBJ2-7	.	TGTGCCTGGAGTGTGGACTCCTACGAGCAGTACTTC	CAWSVDSYEQYF
.	TRBV5-1	TRBJ2-2	TRBD2	TGCGCCAGCAGCTCCGAGGGACTAGCGGGGGGACGCGCGTTCAAGGAGACCGGGGAGCTGTTTTTT	CASSSEGLAGGRAFKETGELFF
.	TRBV18	TRBJ2-6	.	TGTGCCAGCTCAGGGGCCTTAGGGGCCAACGTCCTGACTTTC	CASSGALGANVLTF
.	TRBV2	TRBJ1-1	TRBD1	TGTGCCAGCAACAGGGGAATTCTCATGAACACTGAAGCTTTCTTT	CASNRGILMNTEAFF
.	TRBV19	TRBJ1-5	.	TGTGCCAGTAGTCCCCGACATAGCAATCAGCCCCAGCATTTT	CASSPRHSNQPQHF